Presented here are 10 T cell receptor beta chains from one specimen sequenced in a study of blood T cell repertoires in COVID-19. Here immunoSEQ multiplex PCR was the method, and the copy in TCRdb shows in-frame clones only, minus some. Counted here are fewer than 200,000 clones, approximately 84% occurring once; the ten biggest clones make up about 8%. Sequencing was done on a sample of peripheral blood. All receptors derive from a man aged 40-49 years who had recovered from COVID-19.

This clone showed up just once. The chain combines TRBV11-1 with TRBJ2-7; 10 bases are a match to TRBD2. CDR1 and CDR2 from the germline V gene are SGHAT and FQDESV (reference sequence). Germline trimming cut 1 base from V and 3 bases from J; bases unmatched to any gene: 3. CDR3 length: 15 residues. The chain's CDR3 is CASSLETSGIYEQYF. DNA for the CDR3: TGTGCCAGCAGCTTAGAAACTAGCGGGATCTACGAGCAGTACTTC.

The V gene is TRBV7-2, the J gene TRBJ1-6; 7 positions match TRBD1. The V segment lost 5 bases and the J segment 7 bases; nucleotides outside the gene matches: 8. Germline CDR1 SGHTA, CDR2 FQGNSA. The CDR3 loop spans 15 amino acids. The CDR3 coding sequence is TGTGCCAGCAGCCTTCGAGGGGGCGACAATTCACCCCTCCACTTT. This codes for CASSLRGGDNSPLHF.

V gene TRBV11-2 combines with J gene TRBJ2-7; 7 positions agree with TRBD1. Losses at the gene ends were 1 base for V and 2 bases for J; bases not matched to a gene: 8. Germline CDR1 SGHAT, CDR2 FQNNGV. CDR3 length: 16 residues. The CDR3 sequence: CASSLAGQALAYEQYF. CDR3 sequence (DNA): TGTGCCAGCAGCTTAGCAGGACAGGCACTTGCCTACGAGCAGTACTTC.

The CDR3 bases are TGTGCCAGCAGCTTGAGTGGGCAGGTTAGCAATCAGCCCCAGCATTTT. It encodes CASSLSGQVSNQPQHF. The chain joins TRBV7-8 to TRBJ1-5; D is unclear. CDR3 length: 16 residues. Germline CDR1 is SGHVS and CDR2 is FQNEAQ. Deletions cut 3 bases from V and 0 bases from J, with 12 bases between.

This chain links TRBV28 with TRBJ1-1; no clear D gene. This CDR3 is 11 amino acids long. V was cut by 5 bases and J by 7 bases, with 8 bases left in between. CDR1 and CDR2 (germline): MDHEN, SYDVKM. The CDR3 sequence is CASSLLGEAFF. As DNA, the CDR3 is TGTGCCAGCAGTCTTCTCGGTGAAGCTTTCTTT.

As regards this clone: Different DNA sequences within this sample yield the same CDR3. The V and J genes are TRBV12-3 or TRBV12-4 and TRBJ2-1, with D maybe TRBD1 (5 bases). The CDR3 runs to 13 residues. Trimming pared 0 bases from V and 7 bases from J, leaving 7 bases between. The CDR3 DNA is TGTGCCAGCAGTTTAGCGGGGCCGAATGAGCAGTTCTTC. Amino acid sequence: CASSLAGPNEQFF.

CDR3 DNA: TGTGCCAGCAGTCGGACAGGGACACGTCGCGAGCAGTACTTC. Amino acid sequence: CASSRTGTRREQYF. This chain joins TRBV6-2 or TRBV6-3 and TRBJ2-7, with 8 bases aligning to TRBD1. J lost 6 bases, V lost 5 bases, and 9 bases had no gene match. The CDR3 extends over 14 amino acids. Germline assignment: CDR1 MNHEY and CDR2 SVGEGT.

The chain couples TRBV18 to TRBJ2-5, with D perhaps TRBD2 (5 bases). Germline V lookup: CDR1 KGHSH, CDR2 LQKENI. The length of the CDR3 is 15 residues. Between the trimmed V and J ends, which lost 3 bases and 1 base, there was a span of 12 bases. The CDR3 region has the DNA TGTGCCAGCTCACCCCCAGACGGGGTCCAAGAGACCCAGTACTTC. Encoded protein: CASSPPDGVQETQYF.

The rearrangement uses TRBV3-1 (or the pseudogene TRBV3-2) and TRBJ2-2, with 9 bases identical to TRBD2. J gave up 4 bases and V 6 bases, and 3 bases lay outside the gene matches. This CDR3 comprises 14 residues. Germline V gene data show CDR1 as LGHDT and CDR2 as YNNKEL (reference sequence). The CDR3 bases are TGTGCCAGCAGACTAGCGGGCATCACCGGGGAGCTGTTTTTT. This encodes CASRLAGITGELFF.

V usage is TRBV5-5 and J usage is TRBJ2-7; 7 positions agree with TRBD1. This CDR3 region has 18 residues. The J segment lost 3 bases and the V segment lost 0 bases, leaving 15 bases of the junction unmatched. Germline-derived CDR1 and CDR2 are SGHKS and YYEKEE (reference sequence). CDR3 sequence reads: CASSLGDREIWGSYEQYF. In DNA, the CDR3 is TGTGCCAGCAGCTTGGGAGACAGGGAAATTTGGGGGAGCTACGAGCAGTACTTC.